This is a list of T cell receptor beta chains from one sample in a study of cytomegalovirus exposure and HLA in healthy donors. Using immunoSEQ multiplex PCR, the repertoire was profiled, and TCRdb retains in-frame clones only, with some absent. The table records some 150,000 clones, around four fifths of them present only once. The sequenced sample was PBMCs. These receptors all come from a female donor in good health and CMV-seronegative. The CDR3 runs from the conserved cysteine through the conserved F or W. The D gene is left open where the match is weak. Part of the rows lack a size; the others show once, few, many or a class for expanded clones.

D gene: .; clone size: .; V gene: TRBV6-5; J gene: TRBJ1-5; CDR3 protein: CASSFRLEQPQHF; CDR3 DNA: TGTGCCAGCAGTTTTCGTCTAGAACAGCCCCAGCATTTT
D gene: .; clone size: .; V gene: TRBV11-2; J gene: TRBJ2-2; CDR3 protein: CASSYQAAGELFF; CDR3 DNA: TGTGCCAGCAGCTACCAAGCGGCCGGGGAGCTGTTTTTT
D gene: .; clone size: .; V gene: TRBV9; J gene: TRBJ2-5; CDR3 protein: CASSVGWSQETQYF; CDR3 DNA: TGTGCCAGCAGCGTAGGATGGAGCCAAGAGACCCAGTACTTC
D gene: TRBD2; clone size: .; V gene: TRBV28; J gene: TRBJ2-1; CDR3 protein: CASSLFRTSGGSFYNEQFF; CDR3 DNA: TGTGCCAGCAGTTTATTCCGGACTAGCGGGGGAAGTTTCTACAATGAGCAGTTCTTC
D gene: .; clone size: .; V gene: TRBV28; J gene: TRBJ1-5; CDR3 protein: CASSLWGGTSNQPQHF; CDR3 DNA: TGTGCCAGCAGTTTATGGGGAGGGACAAGCAATCAGCCCCAGCATTTT
D gene: .; clone size: .; V gene: TRBV7-3; J gene: TRBJ1-1; CDR3 protein: CASSFTDSNTEAFF; CDR3 DNA: TGTGCCAGCAGCTTCACGGACTCCAACACTGAAGCTTTCTTT
D gene: .; clone size: .; V gene: TRBV28; J gene: TRBJ1-4; CDR3 protein: CASSSPSGYRVAEKLFF; CDR3 DNA: TGTGCCAGCAGTTCCCCCTCGGGATACAGGGTAGCGGAAAAACTGTTTTTT
D gene: .; clone size: few; V gene: TRBV4-2; J gene: TRBJ2-5; CDR3 protein: CASSQTIALGETQYF; CDR3 DNA: TGTGCCAGCAGCCAGACCATAGCGTTAGGAGAGACCCAGTACTTC
D gene: .; clone size: .; V gene: TRBV28; J gene: TRBJ1-1; CDR3 protein: CASSYRGGAGTEAFF; CDR3 DNA: TGTGCCAGCAGTTACCGGGGAGGGGCAGGCACTGAAGCTTTCTTT
D gene: TRBD1; clone size: .; V gene: TRBV14; J gene: TRBJ1-6; CDR3 protein: CASSQDYRGSPLHF; CDR3 DNA: TGTGCCAGCAGCCAAGACTACAGGGGTTCACCCCTCCACTTT
D gene: TRBD2; clone size: .; V gene: TRBV4-3; J gene: TRBJ2-3; CDR3 protein: CASSQGLAGGPNTQYF; CDR3 DNA: TGCGCCAGCAGCCAGGGACTAGCGGGGGGGCCTAATACGCAGTATTTT
D gene: TRBD1; clone size: .; V gene: TRBV5-1; J gene: TRBJ2-6; CDR3 protein: CASSLGDSRSGANVLTF; CDR3 DNA: TGCGCCAGCAGCTTGGGGGACAGTCGCTCTGGGGCCAACGTCCTGACTTTC
D gene: .; clone size: .; V gene: TRBV6-4; J gene: TRBJ2-3; CDR3 protein: CASSDSVEVTDTQYF; CDR3 DNA: TGTGCCAGCAGTGACTCGGTCGAGGTAACAGATACGCAGTATTTT
D gene: TRBD1; clone size: few; V gene: TRBV5-4; J gene: TRBJ1-4; CDR3 protein: CASSPTGGTNEKLFF; CDR3 DNA: TGTGCCAGCAGCCCCACAGGGGGAACTAATGAAAAACTGTTTTTT
D gene: .; clone size: .; V gene: TRBV27; J gene: TRBJ2-5; CDR3 protein: CASSLSRGETQYF; CDR3 DNA: TGTGCCAGCAGTTTATCCAGGGGCGAGACCCAGTACTTC
D gene: .; clone size: .; V gene: TRBV7-9; J gene: TRBJ2-3; CDR3 protein: CASSAGDTQYF; CDR3 DNA: TGTGCCAGCAGCGCGGGGGATACGCAGTATTTT